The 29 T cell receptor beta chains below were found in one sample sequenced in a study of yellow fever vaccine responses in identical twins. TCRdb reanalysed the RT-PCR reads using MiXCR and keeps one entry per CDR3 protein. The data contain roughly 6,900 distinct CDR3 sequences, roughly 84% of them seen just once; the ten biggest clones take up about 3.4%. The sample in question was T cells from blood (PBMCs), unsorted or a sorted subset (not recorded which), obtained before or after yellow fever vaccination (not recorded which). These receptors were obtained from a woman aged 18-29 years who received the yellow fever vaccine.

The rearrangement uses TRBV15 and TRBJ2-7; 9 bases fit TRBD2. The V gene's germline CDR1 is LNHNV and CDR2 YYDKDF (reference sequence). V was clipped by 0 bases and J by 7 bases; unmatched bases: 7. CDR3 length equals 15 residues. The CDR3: CATSRDWGLAAEQYF. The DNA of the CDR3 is TGTGCCACCAGCAGAGATTGGGGACTAGCCGCGGAGCAGTACTTC.

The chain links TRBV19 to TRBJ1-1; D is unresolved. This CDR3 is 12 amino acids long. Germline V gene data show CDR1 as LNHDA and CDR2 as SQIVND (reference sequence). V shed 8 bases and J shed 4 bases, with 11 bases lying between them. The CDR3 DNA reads TGTGCCAGTGATGGCGGAGTCACTGAAGCTTTCTTT. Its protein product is CASDGGVTEAFF.

DNA of the CDR3: TGCAGCGGGCAGGGATTCCCCGCCGGGGAGCTGTTTTTT. This gives the protein CSGQGFPAGELFF. The chain links TRBV29-1 to TRBJ2-2, with D possibly TRBD1 on 5 matching bases. The CDR3 is 13 amino acids. From germline, CDR1 is SQVTM and CDR2 ANQGSEA. V lost 7 bases to trimming and J lost 6 bases, with 15 bases between them.

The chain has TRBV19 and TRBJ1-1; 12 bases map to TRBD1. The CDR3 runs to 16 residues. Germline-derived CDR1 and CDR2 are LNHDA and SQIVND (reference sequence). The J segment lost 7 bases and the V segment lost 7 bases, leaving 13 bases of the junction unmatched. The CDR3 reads CASNRGTGGFFGEAFF. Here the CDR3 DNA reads TGTGCCAGTAATAGGGGGACAGGGGGCTTCTTCGGTGAAGCTTTCTTT.

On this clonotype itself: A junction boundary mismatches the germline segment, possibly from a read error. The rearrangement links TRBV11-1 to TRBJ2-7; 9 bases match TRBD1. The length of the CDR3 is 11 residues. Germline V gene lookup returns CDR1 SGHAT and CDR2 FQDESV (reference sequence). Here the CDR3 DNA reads TGTGCCAGCAGCTTATGGGACAGGGTGATCTTC. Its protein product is CASSLWDRVIF.

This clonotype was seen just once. CDR3 sequence (DNA): TGTGCCAGCAGCCAAGATCTTTCGGCGGGACTTGCCTACGAGCAGTACTTC. Protein: CASSQDLSAGLAYEQYF. The chain is built from TRBV4-2 and TRBJ2-7; D is possibly TRBD2 (6 bases). This CDR3 is built from 17 residues. Germline-derived CDR1 and CDR2 are LGHNA and YNFKEQ. Trimming pared 0 bases from V and 2 bases from J, leaving 17 bases between.

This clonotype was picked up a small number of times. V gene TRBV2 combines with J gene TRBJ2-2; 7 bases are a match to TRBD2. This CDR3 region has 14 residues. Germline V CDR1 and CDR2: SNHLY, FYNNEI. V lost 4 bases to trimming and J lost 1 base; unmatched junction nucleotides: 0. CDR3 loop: CASSASGNTGELFF. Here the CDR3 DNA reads TGTGCCAGCAGTGCTAGCGGGAACACCGGGGAGCTGTTTTTT. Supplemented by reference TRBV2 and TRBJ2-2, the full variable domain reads EPEVTQTPSHQVTQMGQEVILRCVPISNHLYFYWYRQILGQKVEFLVSFYNNEISEKSEIFDDQFSVERPDGSNFTLKIRSTKLEDSAMYFCASSASGNTGELFFGEGSRLTVL.

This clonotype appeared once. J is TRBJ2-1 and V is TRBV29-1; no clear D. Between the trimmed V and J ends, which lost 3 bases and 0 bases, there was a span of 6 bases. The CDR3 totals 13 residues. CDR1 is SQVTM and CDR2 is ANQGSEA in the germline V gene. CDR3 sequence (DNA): TGCAGCGTTGACAGCAGCTCCTACAATGAGCAGTTCTTC. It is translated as CSVDSSSYNEQFF.

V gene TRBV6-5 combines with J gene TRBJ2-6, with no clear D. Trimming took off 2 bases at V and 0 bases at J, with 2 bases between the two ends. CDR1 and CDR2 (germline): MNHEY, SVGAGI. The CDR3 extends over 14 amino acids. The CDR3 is CASSYGSGANVLTF. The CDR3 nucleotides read TGTGCCAGCAGTTACGGCTCTGGGGCCAACGTCCTGACTTTC.

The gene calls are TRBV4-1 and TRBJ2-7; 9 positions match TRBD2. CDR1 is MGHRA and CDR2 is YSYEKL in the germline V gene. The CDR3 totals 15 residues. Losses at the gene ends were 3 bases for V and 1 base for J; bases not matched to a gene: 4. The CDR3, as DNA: TGCGCCAGCAGCCATGGGACTAGCATGTCCTACGAGCAGTACTTC. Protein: CASSHGTSMSYEQYF.

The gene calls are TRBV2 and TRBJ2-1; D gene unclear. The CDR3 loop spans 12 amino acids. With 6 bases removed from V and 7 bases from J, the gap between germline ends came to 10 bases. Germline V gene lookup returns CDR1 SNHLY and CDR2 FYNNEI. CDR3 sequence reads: CASRVVTNEQFF. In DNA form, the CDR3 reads TGTGCCAGCAGGGTGGTTACGAATGAGCAGTTCTTC.

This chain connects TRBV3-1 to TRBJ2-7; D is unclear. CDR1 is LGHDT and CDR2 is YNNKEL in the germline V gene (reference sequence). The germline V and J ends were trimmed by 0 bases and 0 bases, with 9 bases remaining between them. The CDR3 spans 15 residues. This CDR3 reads CASSQEVDPSYEQYF. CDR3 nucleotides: TGTGCCAGCAGCCAAGAGGTGGACCCCTCCTACGAGCAGTACTTC.

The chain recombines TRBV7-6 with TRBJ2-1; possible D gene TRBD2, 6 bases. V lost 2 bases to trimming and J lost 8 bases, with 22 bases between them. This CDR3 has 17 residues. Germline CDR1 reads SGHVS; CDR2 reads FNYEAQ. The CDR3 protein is CASSLRPTGAGDDEQFF. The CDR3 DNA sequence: TGTGCCAGCAGCTTAAGGCCGACGGGAGCTGGAGACGATGAGCAGTTCTTC.

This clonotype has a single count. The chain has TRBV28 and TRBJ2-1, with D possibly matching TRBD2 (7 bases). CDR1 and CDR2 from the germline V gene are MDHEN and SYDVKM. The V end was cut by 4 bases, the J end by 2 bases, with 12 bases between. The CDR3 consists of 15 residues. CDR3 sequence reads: CASSWGGSTYNEQFF. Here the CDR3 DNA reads TGTGCCAGCAGTTGGGGGGGCAGTACCTACAATGAGCAGTTCTTC.

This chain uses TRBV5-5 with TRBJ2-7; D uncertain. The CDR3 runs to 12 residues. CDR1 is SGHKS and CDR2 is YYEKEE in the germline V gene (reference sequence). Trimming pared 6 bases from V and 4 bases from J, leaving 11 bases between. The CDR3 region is CASMGSSYEQYF. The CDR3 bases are TGTGCCAGCATGGGATCCTCTTACGAGCAGTACTTC.

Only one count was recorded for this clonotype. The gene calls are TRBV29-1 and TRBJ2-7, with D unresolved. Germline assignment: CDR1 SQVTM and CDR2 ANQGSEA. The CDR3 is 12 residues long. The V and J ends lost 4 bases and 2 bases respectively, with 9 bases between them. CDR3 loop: CSVASGAYEQYF. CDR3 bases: TGCAGCGTTGCCTCAGGTGCCTACGAGCAGTACTTC.

CDR3 sequence reads: CASSGPSGVYQETQYF. In DNA, the CDR3 is TGTGCCAGCAGTGGGCCTAGCGGAGTGTACCAAGAGACCCAGTACTTC. This chain joins TRBV6-1 and TRBJ2-5; 7 bases line up with TRBD2. The J segment lost 0 bases and the V segment lost 4 bases, leaving 8 bases of the junction unmatched. The CDR3 is 16 residues long. Germline V gives CDR1 MNHNS, CDR2 SASEGT.

The CDR3 loop reads CASSGQGDGNYGYTF. CDR3 nucleotide sequence: TGTGCCAGCAGCGGACAGGGGGACGGGAACTATGGCTACACCTTC. The V and J genes are TRBV7-9 and TRBJ1-2, with 10 nucleotides matching TRBD1. With 5 bases clipped from V and 2 bases from J, the junction kept 5 bases outside the gene matches. Germline-derived CDR1 and CDR2 are SEHNR and FQNEAQ (reference sequence). The CDR3 is 15 residues long.

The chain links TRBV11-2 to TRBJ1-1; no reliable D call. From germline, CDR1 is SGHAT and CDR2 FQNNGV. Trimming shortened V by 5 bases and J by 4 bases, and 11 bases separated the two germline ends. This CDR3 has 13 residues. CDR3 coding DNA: TGTGCCAGCAGCCCCGGGATCGCCACTGAAGCTTTCTTT. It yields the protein CASSPGIATEAFF.

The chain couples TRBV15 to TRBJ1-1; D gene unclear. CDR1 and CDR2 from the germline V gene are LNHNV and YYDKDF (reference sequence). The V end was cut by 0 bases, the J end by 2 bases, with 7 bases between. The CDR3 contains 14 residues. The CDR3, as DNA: TGTGCCACCAGCAGAGATATCAGCAACACTGAAGCTTTCTTT. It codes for CATSRDISNTEAFF.

CDR3 protein: CASSPAEVYEQYF. The CDR3 coding sequence is TGTGCCAGTAGCCCGGCGGAGGTCTACGAGCAGTACTTC. J is TRBJ2-7 and V is TRBV19, with D possibly being TRBD2 (5 bases). The CDR3 is made up of 13 amino acids. V lost 6 bases, J lost 3 bases, and 12 bases lay in between. Germline CDR1 is LNHDA and CDR2 is SQIVND (reference sequence).

The CDR3 spells CSARGTDSDYEQYF. The CDR3 nucleotides read TGCAGTGCTAGAGGGACTGACTCCGACTACGAGCAGTACTTC. This rearrangement joins TRBV20-1 to TRBJ2-7, with a possible D match to TRBD2 (5 bases). V was clipped by 1 base and J by 3 bases, with 13 bases between them. The germline CDR1 and CDR2 sequences are DFQATT and SNEGSKA (reference sequence). The CDR3 consists of 14 residues.

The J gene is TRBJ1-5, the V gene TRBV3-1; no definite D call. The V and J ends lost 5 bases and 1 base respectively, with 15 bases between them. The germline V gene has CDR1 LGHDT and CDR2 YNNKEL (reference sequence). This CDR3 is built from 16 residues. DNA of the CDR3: TGTGCCAGCAGCAAGATCGTCGTGAGGAGCAATCAGCCCCAGCATTTT. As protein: CASSKIVVRSNQPQHF.

CDR3 residues: CASSFTGGAYEQYF. The DNA for the CDR3 is TGTGCCAGCAGCTTTACAGGGGGCGCGTACGAGCAGTACTTC. This chain links TRBV5-4 with TRBJ2-7, with TRBD1 matching 9 bases. CDR3 size: 14 residues. V shed 2 bases and J 4 bases; nucleotides not matched to a gene: 4. Germline V gives CDR1 SGHNT, CDR2 YYREEE (reference sequence).

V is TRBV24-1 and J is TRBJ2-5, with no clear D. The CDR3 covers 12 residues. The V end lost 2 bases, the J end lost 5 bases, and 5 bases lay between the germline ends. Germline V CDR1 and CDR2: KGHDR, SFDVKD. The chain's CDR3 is CATSDYWETQYF. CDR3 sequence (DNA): TGTGCCACCAGTGATTATTGGGAGACCCAGTACTTC.

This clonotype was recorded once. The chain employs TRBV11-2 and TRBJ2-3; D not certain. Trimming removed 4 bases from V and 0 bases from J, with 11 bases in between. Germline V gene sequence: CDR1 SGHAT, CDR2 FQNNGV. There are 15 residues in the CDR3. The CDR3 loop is CASSSLATSTDTQYF. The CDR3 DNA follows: TGTGCCAGCAGCTCCCTTGCCACTAGCACAGATACGCAGTATTTT.

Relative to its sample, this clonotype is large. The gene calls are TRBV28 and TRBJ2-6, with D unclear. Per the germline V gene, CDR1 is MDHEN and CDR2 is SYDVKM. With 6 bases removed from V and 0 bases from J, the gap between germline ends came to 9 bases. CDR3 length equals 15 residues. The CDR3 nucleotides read TGTGCCAGCAGCCCCCGAATCTCTGGGGCCAACGTCCTGACTTTC. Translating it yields CASSPRISGANVLTF.

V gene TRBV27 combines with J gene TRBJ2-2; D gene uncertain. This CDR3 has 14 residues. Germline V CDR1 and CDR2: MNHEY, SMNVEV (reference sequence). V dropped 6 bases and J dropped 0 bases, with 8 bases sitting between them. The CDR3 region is CASSPFPNTGELFF. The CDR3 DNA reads TGTGCCAGCAGCCCCTTCCCGAACACCGGGGAGCTGTTTTTT.

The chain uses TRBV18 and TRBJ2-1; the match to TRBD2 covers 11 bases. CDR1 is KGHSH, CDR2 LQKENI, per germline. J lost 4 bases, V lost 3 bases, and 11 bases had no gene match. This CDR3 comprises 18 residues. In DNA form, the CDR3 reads TGTGCCAGCTCACCGAACCCACTGGGACTAGCGGAATACAATGAGCAGTTCTTC. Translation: CASSPNPLGLAEYNEQFF. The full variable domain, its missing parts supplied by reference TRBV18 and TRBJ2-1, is NAGVMQNPRHLVRRRGQEARLRCSPMKGHSHVYWYRQLPEEGLKFMVYLQKENIIDESGMPKERFSAEFPKEGPSILRIQQVVRGDSAAYFCASSPNPLGLAEYNEQFFGPGTRLTVL.